This is a list of T cell receptor beta chains from one sample in a study of blood T cell repertoires in COVID-19. The repertoire was sequenced with immunoSEQ multiplex PCR; TCRdb's copy has only in-frame clones and lacks some. The table has roughly 100,000 clones, around four fifths seen once. Source material: peripheral blood. The receptors here all came from a man between 60 and 70 years old with active or convalescent COVID-19. CDR3s leave out the opening cysteine and the closing phenylalanine or tryptophan. Each record gives: J gene, V gene, CDR3 protein.

>TRBJ2-3|TRBV7-3
ASSATRLITDTQY
>TRBJ2-1|TRBV6-5
AHALGGEGNEQF
>TRBJ2-1|TRBV3-1/TRBV3-2
ASSHLGLAEEGYNEQF
>TRBJ2-1|TRBV15
ATRRTSGSSPYNEQF
>TRBJ1-1|TRBV10-3
AIMGRPNTEAF
>TRBJ1-1|TRBV11-3
AIIRRRNRAEAF
>TRBJ1-1|TRBV24-1
ATSSNTMNTEAF
>TRBJ2-2|TRBV19
ASSIGLARYTGELF
>TRBJ1-2|TRBV18
ASSLQGYGYT
>TRBJ2-2|TRBV5-1
ASSQRNTGELF
>TRBJ2-3|TRBV7-9
ASSLPAGGVRTQY
>TRBJ1-5|TRBV6-5
ASSGGPSSNQPQH
>TRBJ2-7|TRBV7-3
ASSPLQGLSYEQY
>TRBJ2-7|TRBV6-5
ASSLLAGESEQY
>TRBJ2-3|TRBV27
ASSLRGYRAGDRTDTQY
>TRBJ2-1|TRBV4-1
ASSQLRAEYNEQF
>TRBJ2-7|TRBV11-3
ASSPPAGEQY
>TRBJ2-1|TRBV27
ASIPMAGVIGNEQF
>TRBJ1-5|TRBV4-2
ASSQDRVGNQPQH
>TRBJ2-3|TRBV9
ASSVELAADTQY
>TRBJ2-7|TRBV5-1
ASSPGGTVGEQY
>TRBJ1-1|TRBV10-3
AIRQQGNLNTEAF
>TRBJ1-1|TRBV3-1/TRBV3-2
ASSPKGQPNTEAF